The sequence of this T cell receptor beta chain was determined in a study of preoperative IRX-2 immunotherapy in early breast cancer. As for treatment: preoperative locoregional IRX-2 cytokine immunotherapy. The data were produced by immunoSEQ multiplex PCR, yet TCRdb's version contains in-frame clones alone and is incomplete. Among 30,000 to 35,000 clones listed, about 95% were seen once. Sampling was performed from a patient treated with IRX-2 immunotherapy. The TCR was taken from a human donor with breast cancer.

The CDR3 protein is CATQKGRLYGYTF. CDR3 DNA: TGTGCCACCCAGAAGGGCAGGCTCTATGGCTACACCTTC. The chain is built from TRBV6-6 and TRBJ1-2; no reliable D call. CDR1 and CDR2 (germline): MNHNY, SVGAGI (reference sequence). The CDR3 is 13 amino acids. The ends were cut back, 10 bases at V and 4 bases at J, with 16 bases in the middle.